This is a list of T cell receptor beta chains from one sample in a study of T cells in Graves' hyperthyroidism and ophthalmopathy. TCRdb reanalysed the multiplex PCR reads using MiXCR and keeps one entry per CDR3 protein. The sample contains 30,000 to 35,000 distinct CDR3 sequences, under 65% of which appear only once. Input material: blood. These receptors were taken from a woman aged 35 to 49 with Graves' ophthalmopathy. Both conserved end residues are part of each CDR3. Each record gives: J gene, D gene, clone size, V gene, CDR3 length, CDR3 DNA, CDR3 protein. A D gene is named only where the DNA matches it firmly. The listing skips clone size in some rows; elsewhere it reads once, few, many or a size class.

TRBJ2-2 | . | . | TRBV20-1 | 12 | TGCAGTGCTAGAGAGCATAGCGGGGAGCTGTTTTTT | CSAREHSGELFF
TRBJ2-2 | TRBD1 | . | TRBV27 | 17 | TGTGCCAGCCCTTACCTTGGAACAGGGGGACGCACCGGGGAGCTGTTTTTT | CASPYLGTGGRTGELFF
TRBJ2-1 | . | many | TRBV13 | 13 | TGTGCCAGCAGCCCGGAGGGGGGCAATGAGCAGTTCTTC | CASSPEGGNEQFF
TRBJ1-1 | . | . | TRBV5-1 | 15 | TGCGCCAGCAGCTTGGTTGGAGGGCGTAACACTAAAGCTTTCTTT | CASSLVGGRNTKAFF
TRBJ2-7 | TRBD2 | . | TRBV9 | 17 | TGTGCCAGCAGTACGGGAACCGGGACTAGCGGGGTCGACGAGCAGTACTTC | CASSTGTGTSGVDEQYF
TRBJ1-4 | TRBD1 | many | TRBV6-2/TRBV6-3 | 16 | TGTGCCAGCAGTTCGCCAACCGGGACAGGAGGACAAAAACTGTTTTTT | CASSSPTGTGGQKLFF
TRBJ1-1 | . | once | TRBV6-1 | 14 | TGTGCCAGCAGTTTAGGACGGGGGAACAAGGAGCAGTTCTTT | CASSLGRGNKEQFF
TRBJ2-5 | . | . | TRBV7-9 | 13 | TGTGCCAGCAGCTTAGGATCCTGGGAGACCCAGTACTTC | CASSLGSWETQYF
TRBJ2-2 | TRBD2 | . | TRBV9 | 16 | TGTGCCAGCAGACGTTCCGGGACTAGCGCGCCCGGGGAGCTGTTTTTT | CASRRSGTSAPGELFF
TRBJ1-1 | . | . | TRBV2 | 14 | TGTGCCAGCATATGGACTAGCTCAAACACTGAAGCTTTCTTT | CASIWTSSNTEAFF
TRBJ1-6 | TRBD1 | . | TRBV9 | 16 | TGTGCCAGCAGCGTAGAGGGACAGGGGAGTAACTCACCCCTCCACTTT | CASSVEGQGSNSPLHF
TRBJ2-2 | . | many | TRBV19 | 16 | TGTGCCAGTAGTACGGGCGGGGGCGCGGGGACCGGGGAGCTGTTTTTT | CASSTGGGAGTGELFF
TRBJ1-2 | . | medium-sized | TRBV10-3 | 14 | TGTGCCATCAGTGAGTCGGCAGGGGTCTATGGCTACACCTTC | CAISESAGVYGYTF
TRBJ1-2 | . | . | TRBV10-2 | 12 | TGCGCCAGCAGAGCCCATGACTATGGCTACACCTTC | CASRAHDYGYTF
TRBJ2-1 | . | . | TRBV9 | 14 | TGTGCCAGCAGCGTAGCTCCCCGGGTCAATGAGCAGTTCTTC | CASSVAPRVNEQFF
TRBJ2-3 | . | many | TRBV6-5 | 15 | TGTGCCAGCAGTTTGACAGGGACTAGCACAGATACGCAGTATTTT | CASSLTGTSTDTQYF
TRBJ2-7 | . | many | TRBV5-1 | 13 | TGCGCCAGCAGCTTGGAAGGCAGGGCCGAGCAGTACTTC | CASSLEGRAEQYF
TRBJ2-1 | . | once | TRBV25-1 | 14 | TGTGCCACCTCACGAGTCCAGGGAACCAATGAGCAGTTCTTC | CATSRVQGTNEQFF
TRBJ1-2 | . | . | TRBV4-1 | 11 | TGCGCCAGCAGCCAAAGGTATGGCTACACCTTC | CASSQRYGYTF
TRBJ2-1 | TRBD2 | . | TRBV12-3/TRBV12-4 | 23 | TGTGCCAGCAGTTTTATTAACAGAGTTAACCTAGCGGGAGGGCATAACTCCTACAATGAGCAGTTCTTC | CASSFINRVNLAGGHNSYNEQFF
TRBJ2-1 | . | . | TRBV18 | 15 | TGTGCCAGCTCACGAAATGGAGGGTTGAACAATGAGCAGTTCTTC | CASSRNGGLNNEQFF
TRBJ2-5 | TRBD2 | . | TRBV7-9 | 15 | TGTGCCAGCAGACTAGCGGGAGGGGCCGGGGAGACCCAGTACTTC | CASRLAGGAGETQYF
TRBJ1-2 | . | . | TRBV2 | 10 | TGTGCCAGCAGAGACGATGGCTACACCTTC | CASRDDGYTF
TRBJ2-3 | TRBD2 | . | TRBV20-1 | 15 | TGCAGTGCAAGGAGACTAGCGGGTAGCACAGATACGCAGTATTTT | CSARRLAGSTDTQYF
TRBJ2-1 | . | . | TRBV19 | 12 | TGTGCCAGTAGTATTGAGGCGAATGAGCAGTTCTTC | CASSIEANEQFF
TRBJ1-2 | TRBD1 | many | TRBV12-3/TRBV12-4 | 14 | TGTGCCAGCAGACGACAGGGTGAGGGCTATGGCTACACCTTC | CASRRQGEGYGYTF
TRBJ2-6 | . | many | TRBV4-2 | 15 | TGTGCCAGCAGATTGAGGGGAGGTGGGGCCAACGTCCTGACTTTC | CASRLRGGGANVLTF
TRBJ1-2 | TRBD1 | . | TRBV20-1 | 13 | TGCAGTGCGAATCCGACAGGGACCTATGGCTACACCTTC | CSANPTGTYGYTF